The 30 T cell receptor beta chains given below trace back to one sample, sequenced in a study of control samples from healthy donors and cancer patients. Assay used: immunoSEQ multiplex PCR; TCRdb lists only in-frame clones, some missing. The table shows 150,000 to 200,000 clones, with roughly 94% occurring only once. The source material was blood. The origin of the receptors is a woman aged 18-29 years in good health.

The rearrangement uses TRBV11-3 and TRBJ2-3; 8 nucleotides line up with TRBD1. Per germline, CDR1 SGHNT and CDR2 YENEEA. With 5 bases clipped from V and 3 bases from J, the junction kept 4 bases outside the gene matches. This CDR3 spans 14 amino acids. The CDR3 loop reads CASSHRQGTDTQYF. CDR3 DNA: TGTGCCAGCAGCCACCGACAGGGGACAGATACGCAGTATTTT. The full variable domain, in which reference TRBV11-3 and TRBJ2-3 provide the parts outside the CDR3, is EAGVVQSPRYKIIEKKQPVAFWCNPISGHNTLYWYLQNLGQGPELLIRYENEEAVDDSQLPKDRFSAERLKGVDSTLKIQPAELGDSAVYLCASSHRQGTDTQYFGPGTRLTVL.

The rearrangement joins TRBV5-1 to TRBJ1-2; D is perhaps TRBD1 (5 bases). Germline-derived CDR1 and CDR2 are SGHRS and YFSETQ. Trimming removed 1 base at V and 3 bases at J, with 13 bases between. This CDR3 comprises 15 residues. CDR3 residues: CASSLRGARDYGYTF. The CDR3, as DNA: TGCGCCAGCAGCTTGCGCGGGGCTCGGGACTATGGCTACACCTTC.

The J gene is TRBJ2-1, the V gene TRBV3-1 (or the pseudogene TRBV3-2); 7 nucleotides match TRBD2. V was clipped by 1 base and J by 12 bases; unmatched bases: 0. Germline CDR1 is LGHDT and CDR2 is YNNKEL (reference sequence). The CDR3 runs to 11 residues. The CDR3: CASSQAGGQFF. CDR3 sequence (DNA): TGTGCCAGCAGCCAAGCGGGAGGGCAGTTCTTC.

This clone was seen more than once but under ten times. This chain uses TRBV19 with TRBJ2-3; 8 nucleotides line up with TRBD1. Germline CDR1 is LNHDA and CDR2 is SQIVND (reference sequence). J lost 2 bases, V lost 1 base, and 26 bases had no gene match. This CDR3 spans 23 amino acids. The CDR3 DNA is TGTGCCAGTAGTATAGGAGGCAGGGGGCGGAGAGGCAGCAGCGGACCAAACACAGATACGCAGTATTTT. As protein: CASSIGGRGRRGSSGPNTDTQYF. Full variable domain (rest looked up from reference TRBV19 and TRBJ2-3): DGGITQSPKYLFRKEGQNVTLSCEQNLNHDAMYWYRQDPGQGLRLIYYSQIVNDFQKGDIAEGYSVSREKKESFPLTVTSAQKNPTAFYLCASSIGGRGRRGSSGPNTDTQYFGPGTRLTVL.

The J gene is TRBJ2-1, the V gene TRBV10-3; 9 bases are shared with TRBD2. The CDR3 is 13 residues long. In germline, CDR1 is ENHRY, CDR2 SYGVKD. J was trimmed by 7 bases and V by 6 bases; bases with no gene match: 4. CDR3 in DNA: TGTGCCATCAGGGGGACTAGCCAGAATGAGCAGTTCTTC. Translated, it gives CAIRGTSQNEQFF.

This clone was counted between two and nine times. The chain combines TRBV6-5 with TRBJ1-2, with D perhaps TRBD1 (6 bases). The CDR3 runs 13 residues. V lost 7 bases and J lost 3, with 12 bases in between. Germline values: CDR1 MNHEY, CDR2 SVGAGI. CDR3 loop: CASTGQIDYGYTF. The DNA of the CDR3 is TGTGCCAGCACCGGACAGATAGACTATGGCTACACCTTC.

This chain connects TRBV9 to TRBJ1-2, with a possible D match to TRBD1 (5 bases). Trimming pared 4 bases from V and 4 bases from J, leaving 11 bases between. There are 13 residues in the CDR3. Germline values: CDR1 SGDLS, CDR2 YYNGEE. CDR3 DNA: TGTGCCAGCAGCTCCCAGGGAGTCTATGGCTACACCTTC. This encodes CASSSQGVYGYTF.

The chain uses TRBV2 and TRBJ2-1; D not resolved. Trimming cost V 3 bases and J 5 bases, with 11 bases left between them. This CDR3 comprises 14 residues. Germline V gene lookup returns CDR1 SNHLY and CDR2 FYNNEI. The chain's CDR3 is CASSDPPWDNEQFF. The CDR3, as DNA: TGTGCCAGCAGTGACCCCCCTTGGGACAATGAGCAGTTCTTC.

The chain has TRBV5-1 and TRBJ1-2; D gene unclear. Trimming removed 2 bases from V and 7 bases from J, with 9 bases in between. This CDR3 region has 12 residues. The germline gives CDR1 SGHRS, CDR2 YFSETQ. DNA of the CDR3: TGCGCCAGCAGCTTAGAGGCGGTTGGCTACACCTTC. This translates into CASSLEAVGYTF.

The gene calls are TRBV11-2 and TRBJ2-1; TRBD2 matches at 12 bases. This CDR3 has 15 residues. J gave up 9 bases and V 3 bases, and 6 bases lay outside the gene matches. CDR1 and CDR2 (germline): SGHAT, FQNNGV. The CDR3 DNA reads TGTGCCAGCAGCTTCGGACTAGCGGGAATAGGTGAGCAGTTCTTC. Encoded protein: CASSFGLAGIGEQFF.

The chain has TRBV7-2 and TRBJ2-7; 9 nucleotides line up with TRBD2. Germline assignment: CDR1 SGHTA and CDR2 FQGNSA. J lost 4 bases, V lost 5 bases, and 18 bases had no gene match. The CDR3 contains 18 residues. The CDR3: CASSPSGVRRGGPYEQYF. DNA of the CDR3: TGTGCCAGCAGCCCTAGCGGGGTGAGGCGGGGGGGACCGTACGAGCAGTACTTC. Based on the CDR3 plus reference TRBV7-2 and TRBJ2-7, the full variable domain is GAGVSQSPSNKVTEKGKDVELRCDPISGHTALYWYRQSLGQGLEFLIYFQGNSAPDKSGLPSDRFSAERTGGSVSTLTIQRTQQEDSAVYLCASSPSGVRRGGPYEQYFGPGTRLTVT.

This chain uses TRBV5-6 with TRBJ2-1; 10 positions agree with TRBD2. Germline V gene sequence: CDR1 SGHDT, CDR2 YYEEEE. Unmatched junction bases numbered 8, after V lost 7 bases and J lost 4 bases. CDR3 size: 15 residues. CDR3 in amino acids: CASLRLAGGYNEQFF. The CDR3 nucleotides are TGTGCCAGCTTACGACTAGCGGGCGGATACAATGAGCAGTTCTTC.

Here the CDR3 reads CASSPSGNNYNEQFF. CDR3 DNA sequence: TGTGCCAGCAGCCCGTCCGGAAACAACTACAATGAGCAGTTCTTC. This chain links TRBV9 with TRBJ2-1; D gene uncertain. This CDR3 contains 15 residues. V was trimmed by 4 bases and J by 3 bases, leaving 14 bases between them. Germline V gives CDR1 SGDLS, CDR2 YYNGEE.

Only one count was recorded for this clone. V is TRBV7-6 and J is TRBJ2-7; 10 bases fit TRBD1. Trimming took 3 bases from V and 1 from J; bases not matched to a gene: 12. Germline V gene sequence: CDR1 SGHVS, CDR2 FNYEAQ. The CDR3 runs to 18 residues. The CDR3 DNA is TGTGCCAGCAGCTTCCGGGACAGGGGCCCATCGGGATCCTACGAGCAGTACTTC. Encoded protein: CASSFRDRGPSGSYEQYF.

V usage is TRBV7-2 and J usage is TRBJ1-1; D is undetermined. The V and J ends lost 5 bases and 9 bases respectively, with 16 bases between them. The CDR3 covers 13 residues. The germline CDR1 and CDR2 sequences are SGHTA and FQGNSA. The CDR3 nucleotides are TGTGCCAGCAGCGTCGATAGGCGGACTAAAGCTTTCTTT. Its translation: CASSVDRRTKAFF.

This clone was seen once. The chain uses TRBV12-3 or TRBV12-4 and TRBJ1-6; D may be TRBD1 (5 bases). The CDR3 spans 13 residues. V was pared by 3 bases and J by 10 bases, with 10 bases between. The CDR3 reads CASSFDEGSPLHF. CDR3 nucleotide sequence: TGTGCCAGCAGTTTTGACGAGGGGTCACCCCTCCACTTT.

The chain is built from TRBV7-9 and TRBJ2-7; D tentatively reads TRBD1 or TRBD2 (7 bases each). With 4 bases removed from V and 5 bases from J, the gap between germline ends came to 21 bases. The CDR3 covers 16 residues. CDR1 and CDR2 (germline): SEHNR, FQNEAQ (reference sequence). The CDR3 protein is CASSSGEGALNDEQYF. The CDR3 region has the DNA TGTGCCAGCAGCTCCGGGGAGGGGGCTCTAAATGACGAGCAGTACTTC.

In regard to this clone: Other DNA sequences in this specimen translate into the identical CDR3. This rearrangement joins TRBV5-1 to TRBJ1-4, with TRBD1 matching over 7 bases. Germline V gene lookup returns CDR1 SGHRS and CDR2 YFSETQ. The CDR3 covers 15 residues. V lost 4 bases, J lost 0 bases, and 3 bases stayed unmatched. CDR3 protein: CASSLQGATNEKLFF. Written as DNA, the CDR3 is TGCGCCAGCAGCCTCCAGGGGGCAACTAATGAAAAACTGTTTTTT.

The chain links TRBV7-2 to TRBJ1-6; 8 bases line up with TRBD1. Germline lookup yields CDR1 SGHTA and CDR2 FQGNSA. The junction had 9 bases not matched to a gene; V was cut back by 1 base and J by 7 bases. This CDR3 is 17 amino acids long. CDR3 coding DNA: TGTGCCAGCAGCTTAGGTTCCCAGGGGGCACAGAATTCACCCCTCCACTTT. This gives the protein CASSLGSQGAQNSPLHF.

The chain employs TRBV6-5 and TRBJ1-1; D call uncertain. This CDR3 contains 15 residues. Germline CDR1 and CDR2: MNHEY and SVGAGI. V lost 6 bases to trimming and J lost 5 bases, with 19 bases between them. In nucleotides, the CDR3 is TGTGCCAGCAGGTCCCCTCGGCAGAGTATGACTGAAGCTTTCTTT. Its translation: CASRSPRQSMTEAFF.

This clone came up once. The V call is TRBV11-2, the J call TRBJ1-4, with 7 bases identical to TRBD1. The ends lost 4 bases at V and 2 bases at J; junction bases unmatched: 4. Germline CDR1 SGHAT, CDR2 FQNNGV. CDR3 length: 15 amino acids. CDR3 region: CASSSWTGTNEKLFF. As DNA, the CDR3 is TGTGCCAGCAGCTCCTGGACAGGCACTAATGAAAAACTGTTTTTT.

The chain carries TRBV6-5 and TRBJ2-7, with 7 bases matching TRBD1. CDR1 MNHEY and CDR2 SVGAGI come from the germline V gene. V dropped 8 bases and J dropped 1; count of bases not matched to a gene: 5. CDR3 length: 13 residues. The CDR3 nucleotides are TGTGCCAGCCAAAGGACAGGATCCTACGAGCAGTACTTC. This sequence encodes CASQRTGSYEQYF.

The rearrangement links TRBV7-2 to TRBJ1-4; D might be TRBD1 (5 bases). V was shortened by 4 bases and J by 9 bases, with 18 bases between the two germline ends. Germline values: CDR1 SGHTA, CDR2 FQGNSA. There are 15 residues in the CDR3. The CDR3 is CASSYPGRWGKKLFF. CDR3 bases: TGTGCCAGCAGCTACCCGGGGCGCTGGGGAAAAAAACTGTTTTTT.

In this sample, this clone turned up once. The chain joins TRBV7-9 to TRBJ2-1, with D uncertain. The V and J ends lost 1 base and 1 base respectively, with 2 bases between them. The length of the CDR3 is 13 residues. Per the germline V gene, CDR1 is SEHNR and CDR2 is FQNEAQ (reference sequence). CDR3 residues: CASSLESYNEQFF. CDR3 bases: TGTGCCAGCAGCTTAGAGTCCTACAATGAGCAGTTCTTC.

This clone was counted a few times. The gene calls are TRBV7-2 and TRBJ1-1, with 9 bases aligning to TRBD1. Germline V lookup: CDR1 SGHTA, CDR2 FQGNSA. Trimming took 7 bases from V and 5 from J; bases not matched to a gene: 11. CDR3 length equals 15 residues. The chain's CDR3 is CASKGGGDRETEAFF. CDR3 sequence (DNA): TGTGCCAGCAAAGGAGGAGGGGACAGGGAAACTGAAGCTTTCTTT.

The CDR3 region has the DNA TGCGCCAGTTCAGAGACAGCTAACTATGGCTACACCTTC. This gives the protein CASSETANYGYTF. V is TRBV5-1 and J is TRBJ1-2; D possibly corresponds to TRBD1 (5 bases). In germline, CDR1 is SGHRS, CDR2 YFSETQ. The CDR3 extends over 13 amino acids. With 8 bases removed from V and 0 bases from J, the gap between germline ends came to 11 bases. The full variable domain, its missing parts supplied by reference TRBV5-1 and TRBJ1-2, is KAGVTQTPRYLIKTRGQQVTLSCSPISGHRSVSWYQQTPGQGLQFLFEYFSETQRNKGNFPGRFSGRQFSNSRSEMNVSTLELGDSALYLCASSETANYGYTFGSGTRLTVV.

The chain couples TRBV28 to TRBJ1-1, with TRBD1 identical over 7 bases. Germline CDR1 is MDHEN and CDR2 is SYDVKM. This CDR3 is 15 amino acids long. V shed 5 bases and J 4 bases; nucleotides not matched to a gene: 10. Here the CDR3 DNA reads TGTGCCAGCAGTCCAGCCTACAGGGGTGTCACTGAAGCTTTCTTT. As protein: CASSPAYRGVTEAFF.

The chain combines TRBV28 with TRBJ1-4; D might be TRBD1 (5 bases). This CDR3 has 14 residues. Germline V gene data show CDR1 as MDHEN and CDR2 as SYDVKM. V gave up 7 bases and J gave up 4 bases, with 13 bases separating them. In DNA form, the CDR3 reads TGTGCCAGCACCGTATGGGGCCGTAATGAAAAACTGTTTTTT. It translates to CASTVWGRNEKLFF.

The V gene is TRBV7-2, the J gene TRBJ1-3, with 9 nucleotides matching TRBD1. V shed 4 bases, J shed 5 bases, and the junction held 3 bases outside the gene matches. CDR1 is SGHTA, CDR2 FQGNSA, per germline. The CDR3 consists of 14 residues. The CDR3 DNA is TGTGCCAGCAGCTCCGGGACAGGGCGAAACACCATATATTTT. Encoded protein: CASSSGTGRNTIYF.

The rearrangement links TRBV5-5 to TRBJ1-1; 9 bases align to TRBD1. The CDR3 runs 14 residues. Germline V lookup: CDR1 SGHKS, CDR2 YYEKEE (reference sequence). Trimming at V came to 4 bases and at J to 5 bases, leaving 6 bases not matched to a gene. The CDR3 coding sequence is TGTGCCAGCAGCCTTACAGGGGGCAGGACTGAAGCTTTCTTT. Residues: CASSLTGGRTEAFF.